This T cell receptor beta chain was recorded in a study of T-cell memory formation after mild COVID-19. Study summary: TCR clusters were mostly confined to one donor each. Whole-study findings and limits: There was a balanced CD4/CD8 profile in clones contracting day 15 to 85, and later expanders leaned CD4+.

This clonotype was seen only a few times. The antigen is unknown. Libraries for TCRalpha and TCRbeta carried sample barcodes and unique molecular identifiers via 5'RACE. Via MiXCR, TCRdb re-called the 5' RACE reads, giving one row per CDR3 protein. The table lists approximately 580,000 distinct CDR3 sequences, roughly 21% of them singletons, with around 13% in the top ten. CDR3 size: 16 residues. V was clipped by 0 bases and J by 4 bases; unmatched bases: 2. CDR1 and CDR2 (germline): LGHDT, YNNKEL (reference sequence). This TCR derives from an adult woman who had mild COVID-19 (a few samples of this study predate the infection). Cell type and time point are not known. The specimen was PBMCs or a T cell subset sorted from them (not recorded which). The chain combines TRBV3-1 with TRBJ2-5, with TRBD2 matching over 13 bases. The CDR3 coding sequence is TGTGCCAGCAGCCAAGAACTAGCGGGGGGGCGAGAGACCCAGTACTTC. Its translation: CASSQELAGGRETQYF.